This T cell receptor beta chain was recovered during a study of T cell repertoires in cytomegalovirus infection. As for the study in general: HLA-C-restricted CMV epitopes, recently identified, and well-studied HLA-B-restricted ones were used by the study. A matching HLA type, together with CMV infection, was signaled by public TCR beta signatures. General study results and limits: CMV-specific TCR beta clonotypes restricted by HLA-C dominated the ex vivo response.

TCRdb itself ran the reads through MiXCR, one entry per CDR3 protein. Of 100,000 to 150,000 distinct CDR3 sequences in the sample, over 25% were seen once. This clonotype was found a few times. Its antigen is unidentified. V lost 0 bases to trimming and J lost 7 bases, with 13 bases between them. CDR3 length: 14 amino acids. CDR1 and CDR2 (germline): MGHRA, YSYEKL. This chain links TRBV4-1 with TRBJ2-7; D is ambiguous. This clonotype was obtained from a human donor in good health (CMV status not recorded). Some clones in this sample may be carry-over from other donors' samples. Sample: CD8+ T cells from cultured PBMCs, taken from culture after CMV antigen stimulation. The CDR3 reads CASSQEPTVEEQYF. The CDR3, as DNA: TGCGCCAGCAGCCAAGAGCCGACCGTCGAGGAGCAGTACTTC.